Listed below are T cell receptor beta chains from one sample, sequenced in a study of blood T cell repertoires in COVID-19. The assay was immunoSEQ multiplex PCR, and TCRdb's table has in-frame clones only and misses some. The data contain some 130,000 clones, more than 75% of them seen just once; the ten biggest clones take up about 3.5%. The material sequenced was peripheral blood. These receptors all come from a man aged 50 to 60 with active COVID-19. CDR3s include the opening cysteine and the closing phenylalanine or tryptophan. D genes are given only for firm matches.

v_call,d_call,cdr3_aa
TRBV30,TRBD1,CALDRGPGNTIYF
TRBV10-2,TRBD2,CASRLAGAIYNEQFF
TRBV9,-,CASSVDGRAQYF
TRBV7-9,-,CASSLEGKGTEAFF
TRBV15,-,CATSRYQIAGVTEAFF
TRBV12-3/TRBV12-4,-,CASSLIGGDTQYF
TRBV6-5,-,CASSYGGGGYNEQFF
TRBV6-5,-,CASRTGPGDEQFF
TRBV9,-,CASSPPSGSSYEQYF
TRBV4-1,TRBD1,CASSPGTGSYNEQFF
TRBV7-2,-,CASSPAYRNTEAFF
TRBV4-1,TRBD2,CASSQVALAGGNTGELFF
TRBV28,-,CASSQLGHKQETQYF
TRBV2,-,CASSDRQTKNIQYF
TRBV6-1,TRBD1,CASSEIYPQGSNEQFF
TRBV9,-,CASSVLNSGNEQFF
TRBV11-2,TRBD1,CASSSNPGGTGYTF
TRBV6-5,-,CASSSSSPNYEQYF
TRBV27,-,CASRTTRISTDTQYF
TRBV6-2/TRBV6-3,TRBD2,CASSPPPRPGLAGIDEQFF
TRBV19,TRBD1,CASSIGQGAFGEQFF
TRBV7-8,TRBD2,CASSPGLAGVNEQFF
TRBV5-1,-,CASSLDSRETQYF
TRBV20-1,-,CSASMGTANYGYTF
TRBV6-5,TRBD1,CASSYGQGWEQYF
TRBV9,-,CASSVAPILNEKLFF
TRBV7-2,TRBD2,CASSLGRSSGRAPDTQYF
TRBV5-6,-,CASSPQLNLFTDTQYF
TRBV5-4,TRBD2,CASSSLGLAGRIDTQYF
TRBV7-2,TRBD1,CASSESTGVVTEAFF
TRBV7-2,TRBD1,CASSRLWGQQETQYF